This T cell receptor (beta chain) was observed in a study of tumor-infiltrating lymphocytes in oesophageal squamous cell carcinoma. TCRdb called the PCR reads again in MiXCR, with one record for every CDR3 protein. The sample yields about 21,000 distinct CDR3 sequences, about two fifths seen once. J lost 4 bases, V lost 5 bases, and 4 bases had no gene match. The germline gives CDR1 SGHVS, CDR2 FQNEAQ. This CDR3 region has 14 residues. This chain joins TRBV7-8 and TRBJ2-3; 9 nucleotides match TRBD1. This clonotype originated in a male donor with esophageal squamous cell carcinoma. Sequencing input: esophageal tumor tissue. The CDR3: CASSHRTGADTQYF. In DNA, the CDR3 is TGTGCCAGCAGCCACCGGACAGGGGCAGATACGCAGTATTTT.